Listed here is a single TCR beta chain. Antigen: not known. Produced via immunoSEQ multiplex PCR; TCRdb's table is partial and in-frame only. The sample includes 400,000 to 450,000 clones, roughly 90% of them seen just once. Trimming cost V 3 bases and J 2 bases; bases outside gene matches: 5. There are 16 residues in the CDR3. From germline, CDR1 is KGHSH and CDR2 LQKENI. Treatment described: some 19 received Ad26.COV2.S at low or high dose, single or two shots; roughly five received placebo; per-sample allocation not given. Sampling occurred on day 63 after the first vaccine or placebo injection. The shot given was an Ad26 vector that makes Wuhan-strain SARS-CoV-2 spike. The record originates from a study of Ad26.COV2.S vaccination and SARS-CoV-2 variants. Study at large: The trial was COV1001 and the donor's arm was Ad26.COV2.S. Study-wide points: Responses of T cells in total may have been underestimated by the TCR breadth and depth analyses.

This clonotype was obtained from a person between 18 and 59 years old who received the Ad26.COV2.S COVID-19 vaccine or a placebo. The specimen was peripheral blood, collected in a trial of Ad26.COV2.S vaccine versus placebo. The V call is TRBV18, the J call TRBJ2-7; 12 bases fit TRBD2. The CDR3 spells CASSPTTSGRAYEQYF. In DNA, the CDR3 is TGTGCCAGCTCACCGACGACTAGCGGGAGAGCCTACGAGCAGTACTTC. Together with reference TRBV18 and TRBJ2-7, the CDR3 gives the full variable domain: NAGVMQNPRHLVRRRGQEARLRCSPMKGHSHVYWYRQLPEEGLKFMVYLQKENIIDESGMPKERFSAEFPKEGPSILRIQQVVRGDSAAYFCASSPTTSGRAYEQYFGPGTRLTVT.